This T cell receptor (beta chain) was sequenced for a study of T-cell memory formation after mild COVID-19. Germline V CDR1 and CDR2: SGHRS, YFSETQ. V shed 4 bases and J shed 3 bases, with 13 bases lying between them. The CDR3 totals 14 residues. Study-level findings and limits: The study found contracting CD4+ clones mainly in CM and EM and contracting CD8+ clones in EMRA.

This clonotype showed up just a few times. Its target is not known. TCRdb called the 5' RACE reads again in MiXCR, with one record for every CDR3 protein. The sample lists some 130,000 distinct CDR3 sequences; roughly 6.2% were seen once. The TCR originated in an adult woman who had mild COVID-19 (a few samples of this study predate the infection). Cell type and time point are not known. Sequencing used PBMCs or a T cell subset sorted from them (not recorded which). This rearrangement joins TRBV5-1 to TRBJ2-5; tentatively, D is TRBD2 (5 bases). This CDR3 reads CASSPGGREETQYF. In nucleotides, the CDR3 is TGCGCCAGCAGCCCTGGAGGCAGAGAAGAGACCCAGTACTTC.